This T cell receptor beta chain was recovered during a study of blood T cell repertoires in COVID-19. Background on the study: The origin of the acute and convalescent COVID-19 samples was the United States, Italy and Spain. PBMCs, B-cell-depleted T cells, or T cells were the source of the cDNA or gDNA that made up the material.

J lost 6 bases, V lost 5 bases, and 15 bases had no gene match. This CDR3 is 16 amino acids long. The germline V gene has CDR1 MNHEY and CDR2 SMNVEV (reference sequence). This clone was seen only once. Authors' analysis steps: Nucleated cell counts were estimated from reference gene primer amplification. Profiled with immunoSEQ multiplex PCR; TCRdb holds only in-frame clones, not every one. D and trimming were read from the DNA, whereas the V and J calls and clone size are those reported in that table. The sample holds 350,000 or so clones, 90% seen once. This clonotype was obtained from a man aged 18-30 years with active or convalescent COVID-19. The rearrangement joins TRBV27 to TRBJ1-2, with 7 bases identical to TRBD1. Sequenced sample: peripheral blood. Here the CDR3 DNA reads TGTGCCAGCAGTCCAATATACAACCGACAGGGCGATGGCTACACCTTC. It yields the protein CASSPIYNRQGDGYTF.